Below, 28 T cell receptor beta chains from the same sample are listed, as sequenced in a study of lymphopenia after photon versus proton radiotherapy. Clones were read by immunoSEQ multiplex PCR, and TCRdb kept only the in-frame ones, dropping some. The sample records 35,000 to 40,000 clones, 85% to 90% being singletons. This specimen consisted of peripheral blood, obtained from a patient treated with photon-based radiotherapy. The source is a man between 45 and 60 years old with gastric cancer.

This chain joins TRBV7-2 and TRBJ2-7; D remains ambiguous. The CDR3 extends over 13 amino acids. Germline V gene lookup returns CDR1 SGHTA and CDR2 FQGNSA. The V end lost 2 bases, the J end lost 6 bases, and 11 bases lay between the germline ends. CDR3: CASSLPPIGEQYF. In nucleotides, the CDR3 is TGTGCCAGCAGCTTACCCCCAATAGGCGAGCAGTACTTC.

The chain employs TRBV10-1 and TRBJ2-1; maybe TRBD2 (6 bases). The germline CDR1 and CDR2 sequences are WNHNN and SYGVQD (reference sequence). V gave up 2 bases and J gave up 7 bases, with 6 bases separating them. The CDR3 length is 12 residues. CDR3 protein: CASSERGNEQFF. As DNA, the CDR3 is TGCGCCAGCAGTGAGCGGGGGAATGAGCAGTTCTTC.

This clone was picked up a small number of times. The chain uses TRBV27 and TRBJ1-5; D remains ambiguous. V lost 6 bases and J lost 5, with 11 bases in between. The CDR3 consists of 13 residues. The V gene's germline CDR1 is MNHEY and CDR2 SMNVEV (reference sequence). The CDR3 sequence: CASSLSRYQPQHF. The CDR3 DNA is TGTGCCAGCAGCCTCTCCCGATATCAGCCCCAGCATTTT.

This clone was detected only a few times. This rearrangement joins TRBV7-9 to TRBJ2-4; D possibly corresponds to TRBD2 (5 bases). Germline CDR1 and CDR2: SEHNR and FQNEAQ (reference sequence). This CDR3 contains 15 residues. Trimming took 1 base from V and 6 from J, leaving 13 bases between them. Here the CDR3 reads CASSLGEGEVNIQYF. CDR3 sequence (DNA): TGTGCCAGCAGCTTAGGCGAGGGAGAGGTAAACATTCAGTACTTC.

The V gene is TRBV7-9, the J gene TRBJ2-6; D perhaps matches TRBD2 (6 bases). CDR3 length equals 16 residues. Deletions cut 8 bases from V and 4 bases from J, with 18 bases between. The germline V gene encodes CDR1 SEHNR and CDR2 FQNEAQ (reference sequence). The CDR3 bases are TGTGCCAGCTATGGGGTCGGGGGATCCGGGGCCAACGTCCTGACTTTC. Protein product: CASYGVGGSGANVLTF.

The chain uses TRBV7-2 and TRBJ2-7; 9 nucleotides align to TRBD2. The junction had 3 bases not matched to a gene; V was cut back by 1 base and J by 5 bases. Per germline, CDR1 SGHTA and CDR2 FQGNSA. This CDR3 spans 14 amino acids. CDR3 in DNA: TGTGCCAGCAGCTTAGATAGCGGGAGAAACGAGCAGTACTTC. The encoded protein is CASSLDSGRNEQYF. The whole variable domain, remainder taken from reference TRBV7-2 and TRBJ2-7, is GAGVSQSPSNKVTEKGKDVELRCDPISGHTALYWYRQSLGQGLEFLIYFQGNSAPDKSGLPSDRFSAERTGGSVSTLTIQRTQQEDSAVYLCASSLDSGRNEQYFGPGTRLTVT.

CDR3 residues: CAWSVQGHQPQHF. The DNA of the CDR3 is TGTGCCTGGAGTGTGCAGGGGCATCAGCCCCAGCATTTT. The rearrangement uses TRBV30 and TRBJ1-5; a possible D gene is TRBD1 (6 bases). CDR3 size: 13 residues. Between the trimmed V and J ends, which lost 0 bases and 5 bases, there was a span of 8 bases. From germline, CDR1 is GTSNPN and CDR2 SVGIG (reference sequence).

The chain uses TRBV15 and TRBJ2-1; D is possibly TRBD2 (5 bases). Per germline, CDR1 LNHNV and CDR2 YYDKDF (reference sequence). This CDR3 region has 13 residues. Trimming pared 3 bases from V and 8 bases from J, leaving 11 bases between. The CDR3 loop is CATSRSSLDEQFF. Here the CDR3 DNA reads TGTGCCACCAGCAGGTCTAGCCTCGATGAGCAGTTCTTC.

This chain uses TRBV27 with TRBJ1-2; D not resolved. CDR3 length equals 14 residues. Germline V gene lookup returns CDR1 MNHEY and CDR2 SMNVEV (reference sequence). V lost 3 bases, J lost 1 base, and 9 bases lay in between. The DNA for the CDR3 is TGTGCCAGCAGTTTCACGACGGGTAACTATGGCTACACCTTC. This codes for CASSFTTGNYGYTF.

This sequence joins TRBV5-1 and TRBJ2-7; D might be TRBD2 (6 bases). This CDR3 spans 14 amino acids. The ends were cut back, 1 base at V and 5 bases at J, with 13 bases in the middle. Germline loops: CDR1 SGHRS, CDR2 YFSETQ. The CDR3: CASSLKEGANEQYF. The CDR3 bases are TGCGCCAGCAGCTTGAAGGAGGGAGCAAACGAGCAGTACTTC.

The chain combines TRBV7-2 with TRBJ2-7, with TRBD2 matching over 15 bases. Germline V lookup: CDR1 SGHTA, CDR2 FQGNSA. This CDR3 spans 17 amino acids. V shed 2 bases and J 6 bases; nucleotides not matched to a gene: 8. CDR3 sequence: CASSLTAGLAGGIEQYF. The DNA of the CDR3 is TGTGCCAGCAGCTTAACCGCCGGACTAGCGGGAGGGATCGAGCAGTACTTC. The whole variable domain, remainder taken from reference TRBV7-2 and TRBJ2-7, is GAGVSQSPSNKVTEKGKDVELRCDPISGHTALYWYRQSLGQGLEFLIYFQGNSAPDKSGLPSDRFSAERTGGSVSTLTIQRTQQEDSAVYLCASSLTAGLAGGIEQYFGPGTRLTVT.

The chain joins TRBV14 to TRBJ2-1, with a weak D call TRBD2 (5 bases). Germline-derived CDR1 and CDR2 are SGHDN and FVKESK. The CDR3 extends over 16 amino acids. Deletions cut 0 bases from V and 0 bases from J, with 9 bases between. CDR3 DNA: TGTGCCAGCAGCCAAGATTTAGGGAGCTCCTACAATGAGCAGTTCTTC. This sequence encodes CASSQDLGSSYNEQFF. The variable domain in full, completed from reference TRBV14 and TRBJ2-1, reads EAGVTQFPSHSVIEKGQTVTLRCDPISGHDNLYWYRRVMGKEIKFLLHFVKESKQDESGMPNNRFLAERTGGTYSTLKVQPAELEDSGVYFCASSQDLGSSYNEQFFGPGTRLTVL.

V gene TRBV6-5 combines with J gene TRBJ2-1; 9 positions match TRBD2. Germline lookup yields CDR1 MNHEY and CDR2 SVGAGI. The V gene end was trimmed by 7 bases and the J gene end by 6 bases; junction bases not matched to a gene: 4. The CDR3 covers 13 residues. In DNA, the CDR3 is TGTGCCAGCAATAGCGGGGGCTTCAATGAGCAGTTCTTC. Encoded protein: CASNSGGFNEQFF.

The rearrangement links TRBV28 to TRBJ2-7; D call uncertain. V lost 6 bases and J 2 bases, leaving 14 bases between the germline ends. From germline, CDR1 is MDHEN and CDR2 SYDVKM. The CDR3 is made up of 14 amino acids. CDR3 nucleotides: TGTGCCAGCAGCCCCCGAGGCTGGCCCTACGAGCAGTACTTC. This encodes CASSPRGWPYEQYF. The full variable domain, with the rest looked up from reference TRBV28 and TRBJ2-7, is DVKVTQSSRYLVKRTGEKVFLECVQDMDHENMFWYRQDPGLGLRLIYFSYDVKMKEKGDIPEGYSVSREKKERFSLILESASTNQTSMYLCASSPRGWPYEQYFGPGTRLTVT.

The chain uses TRBV14 and TRBJ2-6; D gene uncertain. Trimming removed 0 bases from V and 1 base from J, with 7 bases in between. Germline-derived CDR1 and CDR2 are SGHDN and FVKESK. CDR3 length: 16 amino acids. CDR3 protein: CASSQEWISGANVLTF. CDR3 DNA sequence: TGTGCCAGCAGCCAAGAGTGGATTTCTGGGGCCAACGTCCTGACTTTC.

This chain links TRBV5-1 with TRBJ1-2; no firm D call. Trimming took 0 bases from V and 0 from J, leaving 3 bases between them. The germline V gene has CDR1 SGHRS and CDR2 YFSETQ. The CDR3 runs to 13 residues. The chain's CDR3 is CASSLDANYGYTF. The CDR3 region has the DNA TGCGCCAGCAGCTTGGACGCTAACTATGGCTACACCTTC.

In this sample, this clone turned up once. V and J are TRBV7-2 and TRBJ1-5; D unclear. The CDR3 is made up of 14 amino acids. CDR1 is SGHTA and CDR2 is FQGNSA in the germline V gene. Trimming took 5 bases from V and 2 from J, leaving 10 bases between them. The CDR3: CASSLSGGNQPQHF. CDR3 nucleotides: TGTGCCAGCAGCCTCAGTGGAGGCAATCAGCCCCAGCATTTT.

The chain uses TRBV4-1 and TRBJ1-5; no reliable D call. The CDR3 covers 15 residues. The germline CDR1 and CDR2 sequences are MGHRA and YSYEKL. V shed 1 base and J shed 0 bases, with 7 bases lying between them. DNA of the CDR3: TGCGCCAGCAGCCAAGGCGTGGTTAGCAATCAGCCCCAGCATTTT. This translates into CASSQGVVSNQPQHF.

The table lists this clone with a count of one. The chain joins TRBV11-2 to TRBJ2-1; TRBD2 might be the D (5 bases). The germline V gene has CDR1 SGHAT and CDR2 FQNNGV. The CDR3 is 15 amino acids. The V end was cut by 0 bases, the J end by 7 bases, with 13 bases between. As DNA, the CDR3 is TGTGCCAGCAGCTTAGATCTGCTGGAGGTGAATGAGCAGTTCTTC. Translated, it gives CASSLDLLEVNEQFF.

The chain carries TRBV5-1 and TRBJ2-3; 11 bases are shared with TRBD2. The length of the CDR3 is 17 residues. Germline-derived CDR1 and CDR2 are SGHRS and YFSETQ. V trimming: 1 base; J trimming: 2 bases; junction bases outside the gene matches: 6. CDR3: CASSLRASGRTTDTQYF. In DNA, the CDR3 is TGCGCCAGCAGCTTGCGGGCTAGCGGGAGGACCACAGATACGCAGTATTTT.

J is TRBJ1-2 and V is TRBV30; D unclear. Looked up from germline, CDR1 is GTSNPN and CDR2 is SVGIG (reference sequence). The CDR3 spans 13 residues. Between the trimmed V and J ends, which lost 3 bases and 2 bases, there was a span of 10 bases. As DNA, the CDR3 is TGTGCCTGGAGCCCCAGTACGAACTATGGCTACACCTTC. Protein: CAWSPSTNYGYTF.

The V and J genes are TRBV11-2 and TRBJ2-1, with 8 bases fitting TRBD2. V shed 4 bases and J 0 bases; nucleotides not matched to a gene: 5. The CDR3 is 16 residues long. Germline V lookup: CDR1 SGHAT, CDR2 FQNNGV. CDR3 loop: CASSSLAGSSYNEQFF. Here the CDR3 DNA reads TGTGCCAGCAGCTCCCTAGCGGGCAGCTCCTACAATGAGCAGTTCTTC.

The V gene is TRBV29-1, the J gene TRBJ2-1, with 10 bases fitting TRBD1. The ends lost 7 bases at V and 7 bases at J; junction bases unmatched: 16. This CDR3 is 16 amino acids long. The V gene's germline CDR1 is SQVTM and CDR2 ANQGSEA. CDR3 DNA sequence: TGCAGCGCCCGTGGCACGGGACAGGGGCTCTGGAATGAGCAGTTCTTC. Protein product: CSARGTGQGLWNEQFF.

The chain employs TRBV7-2 and TRBJ2-5; D gene uncertain. CDR1 SGHTA and CDR2 FQGNSA come from the germline V gene. The CDR3 extends over 12 amino acids. Deletions cut 3 bases from V and 5 bases from J, with 7 bases between. This CDR3 reads CASSFQRETQYF. CDR3 coding DNA: TGTGCCAGCAGCTTCCAGAGGGAGACCCAGTACTTC.

The genes are TRBV6-5 and TRBJ1-3; D perhaps matches TRBD1 (6 bases). The V end was cut by 6 bases, the J end by 13 bases, with 16 bases between. This CDR3 region has 12 residues. CDR1 MNHEY and CDR2 SVGAGI come from the germline V gene. CDR3 in DNA: TGTGCCAGCAGGGACCCGCAGGGGCTTATATATTTT. As protein: CASRDPQGLIYF.

The chain has TRBV28 and TRBJ2-7; D remains unclear. Germline V lookup: CDR1 MDHEN, CDR2 SYDVKM. Trimming took off 5 bases at V and 2 bases at J, with 13 bases between the two ends. This CDR3 contains 14 residues. The CDR3 spells CASSPRHQTYEQYF. CDR3 DNA sequence: TGTGCCAGCAGTCCGAGACATCAAACCTACGAGCAGTACTTC.

This clone has a single count. V is TRBV5-1 and J is TRBJ1-4; D unresolved. Trimming stripped 0 bases from V and 4 bases from J, with 4 bases between. CDR1 is SGHRS and CDR2 is YFSETQ in the germline V gene. This CDR3 is built from 13 residues. The CDR3 loop reads CASSLGDNEKLFF. In DNA form, the CDR3 reads TGCGCCAGCAGCTTGGGGGATAATGAAAAACTGTTTTTT.

This clone was seen a few times. V usage is TRBV6-1 and J usage is TRBJ2-7; TRBD1 aligns across 7 bases. The CDR3 has 17 residues. With V trimmed by 2 bases and J by 3 bases, 13 bases remained unmatched. The germline gives CDR1 MNHNS, CDR2 SASEGT. The CDR3 DNA reads as TGTGCCAGCAGTGAAAGGGACACCCTTCAGGGGGTCTACGAGCAGTACTTC. Amino acids: CASSERDTLQGVYEQYF.